This T cell receptor beta chain came from a study of blood T cell repertoires in COVID-19. Across the study: Donors in the United States, Italy and Spain gave samples during acute or convalescent COVID-19. T cells, B-cell-depleted T cells, or PBMCs supplied cDNA or gDNA.

CDR3 length: 18 residues. CDR1 is LNHDA and CDR2 is SQIVND in the germline V gene (reference sequence). Unmatched junction bases numbered 8, after V lost 4 bases and J lost 0 bases. Here immunoSEQ multiplex PCR was the method, and the copy in TCRdb shows in-frame clones only, minus some. The table lists 72,000 or so clones, roughly 86% of them singletons. Specimen: peripheral blood. This chain links TRBV19 with TRBJ2-1; TRBD2 agrees at 11 bases. The TCR was taken from a woman aged 55-69 years with acute or convalescent COVID-19. DNA for the CDR3: TGTGCCAGTAGTAAGACTAGCGGGGAGGTAAGCTCCTACAATGAGCAGTTCTTC. Translated, it gives CASSKTSGEVSSYNEQFF.